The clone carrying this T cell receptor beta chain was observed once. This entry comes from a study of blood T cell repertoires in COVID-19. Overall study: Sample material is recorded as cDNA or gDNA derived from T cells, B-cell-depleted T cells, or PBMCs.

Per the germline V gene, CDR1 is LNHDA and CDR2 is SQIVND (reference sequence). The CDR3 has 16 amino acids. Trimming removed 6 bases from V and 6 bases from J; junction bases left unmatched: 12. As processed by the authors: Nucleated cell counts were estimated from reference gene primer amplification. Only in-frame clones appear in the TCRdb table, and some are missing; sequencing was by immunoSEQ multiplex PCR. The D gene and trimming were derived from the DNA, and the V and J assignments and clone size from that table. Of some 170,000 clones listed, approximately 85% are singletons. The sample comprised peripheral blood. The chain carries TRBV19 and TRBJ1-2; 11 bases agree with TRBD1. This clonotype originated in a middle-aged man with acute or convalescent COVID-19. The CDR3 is CASRGIRDRGAHGYTF. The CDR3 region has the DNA TGTGCCAGTAGAGGAATTCGGGACAGGGGGGCCCATGGCTACACCTTC.